The present entry profiles one TCR beta chain with its context. CDR1 LGHNA and CDR2 YSLEER come from the germline V gene. The V end lost 0 bases, the J end lost 7 bases, and 9 bases lay between the germline ends. There are 13 residues in the CDR3. This sample is drawn from a study of T cell responses to AZD1222 COVID-19 vaccine. The data were produced by immunoSEQ multiplex PCR, yet TCRdb's version contains in-frame clones alone and is incomplete. The sample has 90,000 or so clones; over 85% are singletons. The V gene is TRBV4-3, the J gene TRBJ1-1; TRBD1 is a possible D gene (5 bases). Sequenced material: peripheral blood, taken 28 days after the second AZD1222 dose. The TCR was taken from an adult who received the AZD1222 COVID-19 vaccine. The CDR3 DNA reads as TGCGCCAGCAGCCAAGAAACAGGAGATGAAGCTTTCTTT. The encoded protein is CASSQETGDEAFF.